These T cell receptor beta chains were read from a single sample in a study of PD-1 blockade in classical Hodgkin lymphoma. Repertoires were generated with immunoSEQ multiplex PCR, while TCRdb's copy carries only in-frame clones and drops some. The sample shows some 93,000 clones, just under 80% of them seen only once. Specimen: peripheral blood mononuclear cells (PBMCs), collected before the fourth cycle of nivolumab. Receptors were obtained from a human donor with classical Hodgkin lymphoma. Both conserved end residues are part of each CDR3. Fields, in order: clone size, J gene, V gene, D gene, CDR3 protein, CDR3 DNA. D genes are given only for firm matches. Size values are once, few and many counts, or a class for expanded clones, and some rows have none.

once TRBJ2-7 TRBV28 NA CASSSPFRSRSYEQYF TGTGCCAGCAGCTCCCCTTTCAGGTCCCGATCCTACGAGCAGTACTTC
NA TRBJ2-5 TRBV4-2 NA CASSQPDRQETQYF TGTGCCAGCAGCCAGCCCGACAGACAAGAGACCCAGTACTTC
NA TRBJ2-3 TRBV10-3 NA CAISRVGSAGQYF TGTGCCATCAGTCGAGTCGGGAGTGCAGGGCAGTATTTT
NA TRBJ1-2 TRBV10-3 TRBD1 CAISDHRDSYGYTF TGTGCCATCAGTGACCACCGGGACAGCTATGGCTACACCTTC
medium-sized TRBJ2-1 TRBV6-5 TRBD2 CASSWTSGGAYNEQFF TGTGCCAGCAGTTGGACTAGCGGGGGGGCCTACAATGAGCAGTTCTTC
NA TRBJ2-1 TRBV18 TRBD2 CASSRPGLEGNEQFF TGTGCCAGCTCACGACCGGGACTAGAAGGCAATGAGCAGTTCTTC
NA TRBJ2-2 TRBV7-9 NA CASTTPSTVTNTGELFF TGTGCCAGCACCACGCCTTCGACAGTGACGAACACCGGGGAGCTGTTTTTT
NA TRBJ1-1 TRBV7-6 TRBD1 CASSRRGQDTEAFF TGTGCCAGCAGCCGCAGGGGGCAGGACACTGAAGCTTTCTTT
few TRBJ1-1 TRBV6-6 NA CASSYEGLGTEAFF TGTGCCAGCAGTTACGAGGGTTTGGGCACTGAAGCTTTCTTT
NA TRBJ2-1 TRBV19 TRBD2 CASRFSMTSMGNEQFF TGTGCCAGTAGGTTCTCGATGACTAGCATGGGCAATGAGCAGTTCTTC
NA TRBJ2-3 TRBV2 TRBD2 CASSRDYGDTQYF TGTGCCAGCAGTCGGGACTATGGGGATACGCAGTATTTT
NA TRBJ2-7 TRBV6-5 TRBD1 CASSYSRDSSYEQYF TGTGCCAGCAGTTACTCCCGGGACAGCTCCTACGAGCAGTACTTC
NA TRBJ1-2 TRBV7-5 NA CARSFFLSSRLARDSYGYTF TGTGCCAGAAGCTTTTTTCTCTCCTCCCGCCTGGCCCGGGACAGCTATGGCTACACCTTC
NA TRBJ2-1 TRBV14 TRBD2 CASSQLSGRARDEQFF TGTGCCAGCAGCCAACTAAGCGGGAGGGCCCGGGATGAGCAGTTCTTC
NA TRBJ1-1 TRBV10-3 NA CAISESRTVNTEAFF TGTGCCATCAGTGAGTCCAGGACGGTGAACACTGAAGCTTTCTTT
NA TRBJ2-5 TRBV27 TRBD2 CASRGGVSQETQYF TGTGCCAGCAGGGGGGGGGTCAGCCAAGAGACCCAGTACTTC
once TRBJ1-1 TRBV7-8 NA CASTQSLRGEAFF TGTGCCAGCACCCAATCCTTACGCGGTGAAGCTTTCTTT
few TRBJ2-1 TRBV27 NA CASRSSGQDEQFF TGTGCCAGCAGGAGTTCGGGGCAGGATGAGCAGTTCTTC
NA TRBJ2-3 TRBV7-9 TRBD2 CASSGLAGADTQYF TGTGCCAGCAGCGGACTAGCGGGAGCTGATACGCAGTATTTT
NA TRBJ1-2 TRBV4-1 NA CASSQTRQVDGYTF TGCGCCAGCAGCCAAACGCGACAGGTTGATGGCTACACCTTC
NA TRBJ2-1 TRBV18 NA CASSPEGARNEQFF TGTGCCAGCTCACCAGAAGGGGCGCGCAATGAGCAGTTCTTC
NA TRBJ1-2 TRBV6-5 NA CASSSRHPYGYTF TGTGCCAGCAGTTCTCGACATCCCTATGGCTACACCTTC
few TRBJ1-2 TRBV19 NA CASSRDMGYGYTF TGTGCCAGTAGTAGGGACATGGGCTATGGCTACACCTTC
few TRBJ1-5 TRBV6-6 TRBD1 CASSGQGYNQPQHF TGTGCCAGCAGTGGACAGGGGTACAATCAGCCCCAGCATTTT
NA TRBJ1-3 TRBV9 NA CASSTGFSGNTIYF TGTGCCAGCAGCACAGGGTTCAGTGGAAACACCATATATTTT
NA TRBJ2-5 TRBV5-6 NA CASSLYTRGNQETQYF TGTGCCAGCAGCCTTTACACCCGGGGCAACCAAGAGACCCAGTACTTC
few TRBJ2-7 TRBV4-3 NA CASSQDWAGSTYEQYF TGCGCCAGCAGCCAAGACTGGGCAGGGTCAACCTACGAGCAGTACTTC
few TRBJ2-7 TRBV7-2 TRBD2 CASSSQGGGEQYF TGTGCCAGCAGCTCTCAGGGCGGGGGCGAGCAGTACTTC
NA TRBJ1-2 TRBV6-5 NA CAAKPQPVFYGYTF TGTGCCGCAAAACCCCAGCCAGTGTTCTATGGCTACACCTTC
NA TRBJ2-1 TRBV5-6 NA CASSLVEKNEQFF TGTGCCAGCAGCTTGGTTGAGAAAAATGAGCAGTTCTTC
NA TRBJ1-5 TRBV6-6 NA CASSWDIGNQPQHF TGTGCCAGCAGTTGGGACATAGGCAATCAGCCCCAGCATTTT
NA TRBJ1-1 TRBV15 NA CATSPLAGGYMNTEAFF TGTGCCACCAGCCCCCTGGCGGGGGGGTACATGAACACTGAAGCTTTCTTT
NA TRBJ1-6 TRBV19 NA CASKRQVNSPLHF TGTGCCAGTAAGAGGCAGGTTAATTCACCCCTCCACTTT
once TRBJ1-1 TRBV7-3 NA CASSASGTENTEAFF TGTGCCAGCAGCGCGTCCGGGACTGAGAACACTGAAGCTTTCTTT
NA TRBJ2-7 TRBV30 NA CAWSVWAPGRGTYEQYF TGTGCCTGGAGTGTATGGGCCCCGGGACGGGGGACCTACGAGCAGTACTTC
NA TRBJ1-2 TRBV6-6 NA CASSSTTQANYGYTF TGTGCCAGCAGTTCTACGACCCAAGCTAACTATGGCTACACCTTC
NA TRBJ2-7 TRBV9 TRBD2 CASSPGGGLVYEQYF TGTGCCAGCAGCCCCGGGGGGGGACTGGTATACGAGCAGTACTTC